This is a list of T cell receptor beta chains from one sample in a study of shared clonotypes between healthy human individuals. The table came from immunoSEQ multiplex PCR; TCRdb's copy has only in-frame clones and leaves some out. This table has roughly 600,000 clones, 95% to 98% appearing once. Sequencing was carried out using naive CD8+ T cells sorted from blood. Source of these receptors: a man younger than 40 in good health. The CDR3 runs from the conserved cysteine through the conserved F or W. D genes are given only for firm matches. Size is omitted from some rows. Given values are once, few, many or a class for expanded clones.

J gene: TRBJ2-7
V gene: TRBV27
clone size: -
D gene: -
CDR3 DNA: TGTGCCAGCAGTTCAGGACAGTTTTTGGAGCAGTACTTC
CDR3 protein: CASSSGQFLEQYF

J gene: TRBJ2-3
V gene: TRBV7-8
clone size: -
D gene: -
CDR3 DNA: TGTGCCAGCAGCGACACAGGGATATGGACAGATACGCAGTATTTT
CDR3 protein: CASSDTGIWTDTQYF

J gene: TRBJ2-6
V gene: TRBV6-4
clone size: -
D gene: -
CDR3 DNA: TGTGCCAGCAGCCTGACTAGCTCTGGGGCCAACGTCCTGACTTTC
CDR3 protein: CASSLTSSGANVLTF

J gene: TRBJ2-1
V gene: TRBV2
clone size: -
D gene: TRBD2
CDR3 DNA: TGTGCCAGCAGTGATATTGGCGGGAGTGTCTACAATGAGCAGTTCTTC
CDR3 protein: CASSDIGGSVYNEQFF

J gene: TRBJ2-2
V gene: TRBV6-5
clone size: -
D gene: -
CDR3 DNA: TGTGCCAGCAGTTACCCCCTGGGGGGGAACACCGGGGAGCTGTTTTTT
CDR3 protein: CASSYPLGGNTGELFF

J gene: TRBJ2-1
V gene: TRBV5-6
clone size: -
D gene: -
CDR3 DNA: TGTGCCAGCAGCCCGGGAGTTAACAATGAGCAGTTCTTC
CDR3 protein: CASSPGVNNEQFF

J gene: TRBJ2-1
V gene: TRBV9
clone size: -
D gene: TRBD2
CDR3 DNA: TGTGCCAGCAGCGTAGGGGAGGGGTACTACAATGAGCAGTTCTTC
CDR3 protein: CASSVGEGYYNEQFF

J gene: TRBJ2-7
V gene: TRBV29-1
clone size: -
D gene: TRBD2
CDR3 DNA: TGCAGCGTGGGGACTAGCGAGACCTACGAGCAGTACTTC
CDR3 protein: CSVGTSETYEQYF

J gene: TRBJ2-7
V gene: TRBV7-5
clone size: -
D gene: -
CDR3 DNA: TGTGCCAGAAGCGCCCGGACCTACGAGCAGTACTTC
CDR3 protein: CARSARTYEQYF

J gene: TRBJ2-5
V gene: TRBV6-1
clone size: -
D gene: -
CDR3 DNA: TGTGCCAGCATGTTTACAGGGAGTGAGACCCAGTACTTC
CDR3 protein: CASMFTGSETQYF

J gene: TRBJ1-4
V gene: TRBV30
clone size: once
D gene: -
CDR3 DNA: TGTGCCTGGAACGATCAGGGAAGCAGTGAAAAACTGTTTTTT
CDR3 protein: CAWNDQGSSEKLFF

J gene: TRBJ2-3
V gene: TRBV19
clone size: -
D gene: -
CDR3 DNA: TGTGCCAGTAGTCTTGTCGACGGCGACGCACCGGGTTTT
CDR3 protein: CASSLVDGDAPGF

J gene: TRBJ2-1
V gene: TRBV10-3
clone size: -
D gene: -
CDR3 DNA: TGTGCCATCAGCCCCGAAAATGGTAATGAGCAGTTCTTC
CDR3 protein: CAISPENGNEQFF

J gene: TRBJ2-2
V gene: TRBV9
clone size: -
D gene: -
CDR3 DNA: TGTGCCAGCAGCGACGGAGGGGGCCCGAACACCGGGGAGCTGTTTTTT
CDR3 protein: CASSDGGGPNTGELFF

J gene: TRBJ2-7
V gene: TRBV7-6
clone size: once
D gene: -
CDR3 DNA: TGTGCCAGCAGCCTAGGGGGAGGTGGCTACGAGCAGTACTTC
CDR3 protein: CASSLGGGGYEQYF

J gene: TRBJ2-7
V gene: TRBV15
clone size: -
D gene: TRBD2
CDR3 DNA: TGTGCCACCAGCGAAGCGGGAGTAGGTCGCGAGCAGTACTTC
CDR3 protein: CATSEAGVGREQYF

J gene: TRBJ1-4
V gene: TRBV9
clone size: -
D gene: -
CDR3 DNA: TGTGCCATCGGTTGCGGGACTAATGAAAAACTGTTTTTT
CDR3 protein: CAIGCGTNEKLFF

J gene: TRBJ2-3
V gene: TRBV4-2
clone size: once
D gene: -
CDR3 DNA: TGTGCCAGCAGCCAAGATTTTGGTAGCACAGATACGCAGTATTTT
CDR3 protein: CASSQDFGSTDTQYF

J gene: TRBJ1-1
V gene: TRBV7-9
clone size: -
D gene: -
CDR3 DNA: TGTGCCAGCAGTCATACCGGGTATCCTGAAGCTTTCTTT
CDR3 protein: CASSHTGYPEAFF

J gene: TRBJ2-5
V gene: TRBV9
clone size: -
D gene: -
CDR3 DNA: TGTGCCAGCAGCATTTCTGCAGGGATGGGAGAGACCCAGTACTTC
CDR3 protein: CASSISAGMGETQYF

J gene: TRBJ1-1
V gene: TRBV7-8
clone size: -
D gene: -
CDR3 DNA: TGTGCCAGCAGCCGATTTCTCCAGGAGAACACTGAAGCTTTCTTT
CDR3 protein: CASSRFLQENTEAFF

J gene: TRBJ2-3
V gene: TRBV10-3
clone size: -
D gene: TRBD1
CDR3 DNA: TGTGCCCCCAACCCAGGGGGCTTTTGCACAGATACGCAGTATTTT
CDR3 protein: CAPNPGGFCTDTQYF

J gene: TRBJ2-7
V gene: TRBV19
clone size: -
D gene: TRBD1
CDR3 DNA: TGTGCCAGTAGTCCCCGGACAGGGGTGGATTACGAGCAGTACTTC
CDR3 protein: CASSPRTGVDYEQYF

J gene: TRBJ2-7
V gene: TRBV2
clone size: -
D gene: TRBD2
CDR3 DNA: TGTGCCAGCAGTGAGTCTGGCGGGAGCATCGACGAGCAGTACTTC
CDR3 protein: CASSESGGSIDEQYF

J gene: TRBJ1-1
V gene: TRBV29-1
clone size: -
D gene: TRBD1
CDR3 DNA: TGCAGCGTTCGGACAGGGGAGACTGAAGCTTTCTTT
CDR3 protein: CSVRTGETEAFF

J gene: TRBJ1-4
V gene: TRBV28
clone size: once
D gene: -
CDR3 DNA: TGTGCCAGCAGACCTAGCCCCCAGGGGTTTACTAATGAAAAACTGTTTTTT
CDR3 protein: CASRPSPQGFTNEKLFF

J gene: TRBJ2-2
V gene: TRBV5-1
clone size: -
D gene: TRBD1
CDR3 DNA: TGCGCCAGCAGCTTGCTAGGGACAGGGGTTACCGGGGAGCTGTTTTTT
CDR3 protein: CASSLLGTGVTGELFF

J gene: TRBJ1-2
V gene: TRBV5-1
clone size: -
D gene: TRBD1
CDR3 DNA: TGCGCCAGCAGCGGAAGAACAGGGGAACGAGGATATGGCTACACCTTC
CDR3 protein: CASSGRTGERGYGYTF

J gene: TRBJ2-7
V gene: TRBV27
clone size: once
D gene: -
CDR3 DNA: TGTGCCAGCAGTTTACAGTCGGGTCTAGCGCGCTACGAGCAGTACTTC
CDR3 protein: CASSLQSGLARYEQYF

J gene: TRBJ1-4
V gene: TRBV5-4
clone size: -
D gene: TRBD1
CDR3 DNA: TGTGCCAGCAGCTTCTTTGGAGGGGGCTTGGAAAAACTGTTTTTT
CDR3 protein: CASSFFGGGLEKLFF

J gene: TRBJ2-3
V gene: TRBV19
clone size: -
D gene: -
CDR3 DNA: TGTGCCAGTAGTATAGGAGTCTTCACAGATACGCAGTATTTT
CDR3 protein: CASSIGVFTDTQYF